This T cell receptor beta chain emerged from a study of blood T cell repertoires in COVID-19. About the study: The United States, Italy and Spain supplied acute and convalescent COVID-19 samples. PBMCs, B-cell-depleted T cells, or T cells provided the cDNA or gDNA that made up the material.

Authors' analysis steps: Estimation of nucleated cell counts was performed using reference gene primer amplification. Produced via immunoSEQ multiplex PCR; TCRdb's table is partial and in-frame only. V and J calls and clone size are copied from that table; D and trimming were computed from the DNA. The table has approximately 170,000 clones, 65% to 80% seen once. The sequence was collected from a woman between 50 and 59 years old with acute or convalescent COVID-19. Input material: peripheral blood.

Here the CDR3 reads CASRNDRGNEQFF. The DNA of the CDR3 is TGTGCCAGCAGAAACGACAGGGGAAATGAGCAGTTCTTC. The gene calls are TRBV11-2 and TRBJ2-1; 8 nucleotides agree with TRBD1. Per the germline V gene, CDR1 is SGHAT and CDR2 is FQNNGV. V was pared by 6 bases and J by 7 bases, with 5 bases of the junction left unmatched. This CDR3 is 13 amino acids long.